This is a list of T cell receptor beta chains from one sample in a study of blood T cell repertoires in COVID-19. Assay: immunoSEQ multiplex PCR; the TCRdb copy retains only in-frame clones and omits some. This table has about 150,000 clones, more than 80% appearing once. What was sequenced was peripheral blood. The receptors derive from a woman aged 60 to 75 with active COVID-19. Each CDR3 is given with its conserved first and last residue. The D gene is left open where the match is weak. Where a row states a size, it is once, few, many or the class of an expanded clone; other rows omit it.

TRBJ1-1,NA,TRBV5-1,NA,CASSLWGPDTEAFF,TGCGCCAGCAGCTTGTGGGGGCCGGACACTGAAGCTTTCTTT
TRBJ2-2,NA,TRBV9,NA,CASSVVSTSGELFF,TGTGCCAGCAGCGTAGTCTCCACCAGCGGGGAGCTGTTTTTT
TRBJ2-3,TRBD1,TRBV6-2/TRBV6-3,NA,CASSYARQGAKADTQYF,TGTGCCAGCAGTTACGCCCGACAGGGGGCGAAGGCAGATACGCAGTATTTT
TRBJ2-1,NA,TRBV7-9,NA,CASRVADNEQFF,TGTGCCAGCAGGGTAGCGGACAATGAGCAGTTCTTC
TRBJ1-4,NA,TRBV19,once,CASSNYMEGEKLFF,TGTGCCAGTAGTAATTACATGGAGGGAGAAAAACTGTTTTTT
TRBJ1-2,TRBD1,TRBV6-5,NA,CASSPWDRENYGYTF,TGTGCCAGCAGTCCCTGGGACAGGGAAAACTATGGCTACACCTTC
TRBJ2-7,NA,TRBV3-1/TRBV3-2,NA,CASSQPSYEQYF,TGTGCCAGCAGCCAACCTAGCTACGAGCAGTACTTC
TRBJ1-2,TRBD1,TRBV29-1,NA,CSVEDLRGQSSMYGYTF,TGCAGCGTTGAAGATCTGAGGGGGCAGAGTTCTATGTATGGCTACACCTTC
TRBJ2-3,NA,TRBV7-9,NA,CASSRLGAGYTDTQYF,TGTGCCAGCAGCAGGCTAGGTGCGGGATACACAGATACGCAGTATTTT
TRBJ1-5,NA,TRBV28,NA,CASSPVRGGNQPQHF,TGTGCCAGCAGCCCGGTCAGGGGAGGGAATCAGCCCCAGCATTTT
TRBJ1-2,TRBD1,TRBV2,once,CASTPGQGSNYGYTF,TGTGCCAGCACTCCGGGACAGGGATCTAACTATGGCTACACCTTC
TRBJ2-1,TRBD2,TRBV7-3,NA,CASRAGGLAGNEQFF,TGTGCCAGCAGGGCAGGGGGACTAGCGGGCAATGAGCAGTTCTTC
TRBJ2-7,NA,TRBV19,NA,CASRRGYEQYF,TGTGCCAGCCGAAGGGGTTACGAGCAGTACTTC
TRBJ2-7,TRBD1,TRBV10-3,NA,CAIRDRDYEQYF,TGTGCCATCCGGGACAGGGACTACGAGCAGTACTTC
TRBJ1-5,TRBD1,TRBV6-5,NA,CASSARGQPNQPQHF,TGTGCCAGCAGCGCCCGGGGACAGCCGAATCAGCCCCAGCATTTT
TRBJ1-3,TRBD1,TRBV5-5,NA,CASSLRPTGTGNTIYF,TGTGCCAGCAGCTTGCGGCCGACAGGGACTGGAAACACCATATATTTT
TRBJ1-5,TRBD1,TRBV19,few,CASSFQDRGNQPQHF,TGTGCCAGTAGTTTCCAGGACAGGGGGAATCAGCCCCAGCATTTT
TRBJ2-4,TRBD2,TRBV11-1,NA,CASSLGSGSTANIQYF,TGTGCCAGCAGCTTAGGTAGCGGGAGCACGGCAAACATTCAGTACTTC
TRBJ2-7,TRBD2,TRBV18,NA,CASSRGGSSYEQYF,TGTGCCAGCTCCCGGGGGGGGAGCTCCTACGAGCAGTACTTC
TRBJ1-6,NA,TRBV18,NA,CASSPGLSDNSPLHF,TGTGCCAGCTCACCGGGACTCTCGGATAATTCACCCCTCCACTTT
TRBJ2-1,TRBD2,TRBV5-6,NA,CASSLRTSGAYNEQFF,TGTGCCAGCAGCCTCCGGACTAGCGGGGCCTACAATGAGCAGTTCTTC
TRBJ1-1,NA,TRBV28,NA,CASRPPSAGNTEAFF,TGTGCCAGCCGGCCCCCTTCCGCAGGCAACACTGAAGCTTTCTTT
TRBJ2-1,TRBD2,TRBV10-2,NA,CASGGGGRSYNEQFF,TGCGCCAGCGGTGGGGGCGGGAGGTCCTACAATGAGCAGTTCTTC
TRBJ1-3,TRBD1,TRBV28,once,CASSSPPGGNTIYF,TGTGCCAGCAGTTCCCCCCCAGGGGGTAACACCATATATTTT
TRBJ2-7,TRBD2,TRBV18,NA,CASSELAGSYEQYF,TGTGCCAGCTCAGAGCTAGCGGGCTCCTACGAGCAGTACTTC
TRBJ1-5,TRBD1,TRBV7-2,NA,CASSSGQGGQPQHF,TGTGCCAGCAGCTCGGGACAGGGAGGTCAGCCCCAGCATTTT
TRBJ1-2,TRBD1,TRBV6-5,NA,CASSSTPGQGTSGYTF,TGTGCCAGCAGTTCGACCCCGGGACAGGGTACGTCCGGCTACACCTTC
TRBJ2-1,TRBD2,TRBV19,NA,CASSTGTALAGEHGEQFF,TGTGCCAGTAGTACCGGGACAGCCTTAGCGGGAGAACACGGGGAGCAGTTCTTC
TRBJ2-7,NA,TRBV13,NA,CASSLGREQYF,TGTGCCAGCAGCTTAGGTCGTGAGCAGTACTTC
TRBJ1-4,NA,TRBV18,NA,CASSRGRLGSEKLFF,TGTGCCAGCTCACGCGGTCGTCTAGGTTCCGAAAAACTGTTTTTT
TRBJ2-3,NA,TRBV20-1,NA,CSARRDTPGFF,TGCAGTGCTAGACGGGACACCCCTGGGTTTTTT
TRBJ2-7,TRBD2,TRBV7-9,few,CASSPRTSGSQSSYEQYF,TGTGCCAGCAGCCCCCGGACTAGCGGGAGTCAAAGCTCCTACGAGCAGTACTTC
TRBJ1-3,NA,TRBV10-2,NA,CASSESNKAQARNTIYF,TGCGCCAGCAGTGAGTCGAATAAGGCCCAAGCGCGAAACACCATATATTTT
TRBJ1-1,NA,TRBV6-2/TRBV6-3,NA,CASSPWARGPMNTEAFF,TGTGCCAGCAGTCCCTGGGCCAGGGGCCCTATGAACACTGAAGCTTTCTTT
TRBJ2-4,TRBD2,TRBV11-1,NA,CASSHWEGRDIQYF,TGTGCCAGCAGCCACTGGGAGGGGCGGGACATTCAGTACTTC
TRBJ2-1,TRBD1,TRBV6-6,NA,CASRRRDRGFQREHHEQFF,TGTGCCAGCAGGCGACGGGACAGGGGATTCCAGCGGGAGCACCATGAGCAGTTCTTC
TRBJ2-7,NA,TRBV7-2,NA,CASSSGTEQYF,TGTGCCAGCAGTTCAGGGACAGAGCAGTACTTC
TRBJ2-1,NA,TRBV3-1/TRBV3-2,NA,CASRSNPAGGDNEQFF,TGTGCCAGCAGATCAAACCCGGCAGGAGGGGACAATGAGCAGTTCTTC
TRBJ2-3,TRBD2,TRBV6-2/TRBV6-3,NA,CASSWTSGRGYTDTQYF,TGTGCCAGCAGTTGGACTAGCGGGAGGGGATACACAGATACGCAGTATTTT
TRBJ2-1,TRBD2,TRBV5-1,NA,CASSPPSGRGNEQFF,TGCGCCAGCAGCCCACCTAGCGGGAGGGGCAATGAGCAGTTCTTC
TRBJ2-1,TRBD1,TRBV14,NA,CASSQTGGDRGFNEQFF,TGTGCCAGCAGCCAAACTGGGGGGGACAGGGGATTCAATGAGCAGTTCTTC